The TCR beta chain described here comes from a study of control samples from healthy donors and cancer patients. Here immunoSEQ multiplex PCR was the method, and the copy in TCRdb shows in-frame clones only, minus some. The table has around 86,000 clones, roughly 90% seen once. Trimming removed 5 bases from V and 4 bases from J; junction bases left unmatched: 19. CDR1 SGHTA and CDR2 FQGNSA come from the germline V gene. The CDR3 loop spans 19 amino acids. This sequence joins TRBV7-2 and TRBJ2-3, with TRBD2 matching over 9 bases. The sequence was obtained from a woman aged 55-70 years with head and neck cancer. Specimen: PBMCs. The CDR3 coding sequence is TGTGCCAGCAGCCCCTCTGTCTTTGCGGGAGGGATTAATGCAGATACGCAGTATTTT. The encoded protein is CASSPSVFAGGINADTQYF. The full variable domain, in which reference TRBV7-2 and TRBJ2-3 provide the parts outside the CDR3, is GAGVSQSPSNKVTEKGKDVELRCDPISGHTALYWYRQSLGQGLEFLIYFQGNSAPDKSGLPSDRFSAERTGGSVSTLTIQRTQQEDSAVYLCASSPSVFAGGINADTQYFGPGTRLTVL.